This T cell receptor (beta chain) was sequenced in a study of blood T cell repertoires in COVID-19. Overall study: Some COVID-19 samples were acute and others convalescent; all came from the United States, Italy and Spain. PBMCs, B-cell-depleted T cells, or T cells were the source of the cDNA or gDNA that made up the material.

Profiled with immunoSEQ multiplex PCR; TCRdb holds only in-frame clones, not every one. This sample carries about 130,000 clones, roughly 69% of them seen once, and the ten largest clones take over 1.5%. In germline, CDR1 is SGHNT, CDR2 YYREEE (reference sequence). CDR3 length equals 18 residues. Trimming took 2 bases from V and 4 from J; bases not matched to a gene: 15. V usage is TRBV5-4 and J usage is TRBJ2-1, with 7 positions matching TRBD2. The clonotype originates from a woman between 65 and 79 years old with acute or convalescent COVID-19. The sample taken for sequencing was peripheral blood. The DNA for the CDR3 is TGTGCCAGCAGCTTCCCCTCCATGGCTAGCGGAGCTTACAATGAGCAGTTCTTC. Its protein is CASSFPSMASGAYNEQFF.